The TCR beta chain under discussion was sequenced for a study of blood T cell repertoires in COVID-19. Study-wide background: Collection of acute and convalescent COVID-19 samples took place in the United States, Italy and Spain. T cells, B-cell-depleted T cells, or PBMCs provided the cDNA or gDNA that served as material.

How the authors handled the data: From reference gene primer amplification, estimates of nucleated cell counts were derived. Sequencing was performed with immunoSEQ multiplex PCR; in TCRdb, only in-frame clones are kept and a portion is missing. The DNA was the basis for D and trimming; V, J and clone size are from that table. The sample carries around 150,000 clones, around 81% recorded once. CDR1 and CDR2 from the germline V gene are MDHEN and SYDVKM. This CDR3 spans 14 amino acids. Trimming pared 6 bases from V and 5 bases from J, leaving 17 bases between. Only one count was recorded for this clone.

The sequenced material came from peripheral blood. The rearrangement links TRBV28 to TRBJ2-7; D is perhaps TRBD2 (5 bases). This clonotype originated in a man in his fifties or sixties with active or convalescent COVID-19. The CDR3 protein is CASRSDYRVDEQYF. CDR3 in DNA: TGTGCCAGCAGGAGTGACTACCGTGTCGACGAGCAGTACTTC. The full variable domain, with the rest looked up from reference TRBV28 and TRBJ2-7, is DVKVTQSSRYLVKRTGEKVFLECVQDMDHENMFWYRQDPGLGLRLIYFSYDVKMKEKGDIPEGYSVSREKKERFSLILESASTNQTSMYLCASRSDYRVDEQYFGPGTRLTVT.